This T cell receptor beta chain was observed in a study of blood T cell repertoires in COVID-19. Study background: The United States, Italy and Spain provided the acute and convalescent COVID-19 samples. PBMCs, B-cell-depleted T cells, or T cells were the source of the cDNA or gDNA that made up the material.

Trimming removed 6 bases from V and 6 bases from J; junction bases left unmatched: 11. This CDR3 comprises 15 residues. Germline lookup yields CDR1 SEHNR and CDR2 FQNEAQ (reference sequence). Authors' processing steps: Nucleated cell counts were estimated from reference gene primer amplification. Libraries were prepared by immunoSEQ multiplex PCR; TCRdb keeps only in-frame clonotypes and omits some of them. Clonal size and the V and J genes are those of that table, whereas D and trimming came from the DNA. The table includes 88,000 or so clones, 75% to 90% detected once. Sample: peripheral blood. The rearrangement uses TRBV7-9 and TRBJ2-1; 7 positions match TRBD1. This TCR came from a man between 60 and 70 years old with acute or convalescent COVID-19. CDR3: CASRPAGTAGNEQFF. The CDR3 nucleotides are TGTGCCAGCAGGCCGGCAGGGACAGCAGGCAATGAGCAGTTCTTC.